This T cell receptor beta chain derives from a study of regulatory T cells in long-lasting Graves disease. In building TCR beta libraries, iRepertoire HTBI primers were used together with Arm-PCR of CDR3 regions. TCRdb independently ran MiXCR on the multiplex PCR reads; one entry per CDR3 protein. The table shows fewer than 600,000 distinct CDR3 sequences, with around a fifth occurring only once. The time point denotes: persistent/refractory GD, antithyroid drugs over 5 years with positive TRAb. The TCR library was prepared using RNA isolated from PBMCs. Germline V gives CDR1 MNHNS, CDR2 SASEGT. The CDR3 totals 14 residues. V gave up 6 bases and J gave up 6 bases; unmatched junction bases: 10.

Material: peripheral blood mononuclear cells (PBMCs), obtained when the disease was refractory, from a patient treated with antithyroid drugs. The rearrangement joins TRBV6-1 to TRBJ1-1; 7 bases are a match to TRBD1. The receptor was derived from a female donor with Graves disease. The CDR3: CASSHDRDGPEAFF. CDR3 bases: TGTGCCAGCAGCCACGACAGGGATGGGCCTGAAGCTTTCTTT.